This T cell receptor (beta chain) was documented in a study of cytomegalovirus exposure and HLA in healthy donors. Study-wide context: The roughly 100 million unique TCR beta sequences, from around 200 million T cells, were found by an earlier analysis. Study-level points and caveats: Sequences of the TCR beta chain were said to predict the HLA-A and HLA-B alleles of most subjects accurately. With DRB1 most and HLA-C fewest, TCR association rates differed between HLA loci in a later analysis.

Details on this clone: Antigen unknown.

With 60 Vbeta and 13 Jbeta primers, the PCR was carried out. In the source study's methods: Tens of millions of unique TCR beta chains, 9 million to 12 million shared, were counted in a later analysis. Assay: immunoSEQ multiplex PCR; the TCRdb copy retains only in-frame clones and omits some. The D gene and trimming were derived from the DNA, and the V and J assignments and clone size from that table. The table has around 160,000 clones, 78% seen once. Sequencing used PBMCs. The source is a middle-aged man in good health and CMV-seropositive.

The CDR3 here is CASSEDRSSYEQYF. The CDR3 nucleotides are TGTGCCAGCAGCGAGGACAGGAGCTCCTACGAGCAGTACTTC. V usage is TRBV11-1 and J usage is TRBJ2-7; TRBD1 matches 7 bases. Germline loops: CDR1 SGHAT, CDR2 FQDESV (reference sequence). Germline trimming cut 5 bases from V and 0 bases from J; bases unmatched to any gene: 4. The CDR3 spans 14 residues.